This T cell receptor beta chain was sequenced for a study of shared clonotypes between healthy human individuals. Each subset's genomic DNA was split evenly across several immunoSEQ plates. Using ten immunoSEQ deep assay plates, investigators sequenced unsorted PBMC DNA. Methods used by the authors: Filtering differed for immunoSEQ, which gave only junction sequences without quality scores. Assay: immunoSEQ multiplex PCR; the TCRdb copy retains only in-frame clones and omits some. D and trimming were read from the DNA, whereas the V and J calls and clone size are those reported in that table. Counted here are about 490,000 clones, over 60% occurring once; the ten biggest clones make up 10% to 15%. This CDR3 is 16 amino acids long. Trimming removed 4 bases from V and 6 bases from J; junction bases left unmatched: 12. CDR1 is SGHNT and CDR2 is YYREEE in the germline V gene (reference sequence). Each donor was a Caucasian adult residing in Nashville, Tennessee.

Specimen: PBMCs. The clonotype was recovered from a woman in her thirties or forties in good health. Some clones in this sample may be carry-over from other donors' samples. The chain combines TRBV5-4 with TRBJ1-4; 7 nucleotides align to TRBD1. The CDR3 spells CASSPTPTGFHEKLFF. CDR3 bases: TGTGCCAGCAGCCCGACACCGACAGGGTTTCATGAAAAACTGTTTTTT.